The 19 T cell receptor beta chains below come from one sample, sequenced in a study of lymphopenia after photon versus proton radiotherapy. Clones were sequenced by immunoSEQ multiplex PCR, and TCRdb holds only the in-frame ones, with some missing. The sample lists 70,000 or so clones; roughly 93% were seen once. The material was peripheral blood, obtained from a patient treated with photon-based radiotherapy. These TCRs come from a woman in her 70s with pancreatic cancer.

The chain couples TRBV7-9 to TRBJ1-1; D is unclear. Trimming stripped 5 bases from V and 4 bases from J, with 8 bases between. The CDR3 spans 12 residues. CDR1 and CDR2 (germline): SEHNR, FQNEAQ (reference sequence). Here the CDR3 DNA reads TGTGCCAGCAGCCTCGAGCGCACTGAAGCTTTCTTT. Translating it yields CASSLERTEAFF.

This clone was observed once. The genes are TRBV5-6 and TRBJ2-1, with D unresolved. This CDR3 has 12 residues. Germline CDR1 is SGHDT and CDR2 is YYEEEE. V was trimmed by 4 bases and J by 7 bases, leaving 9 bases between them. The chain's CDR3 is CASSHSANEQFF. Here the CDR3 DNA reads TGTGCCAGCAGCCATAGTGCGAATGAGCAGTTCTTC.

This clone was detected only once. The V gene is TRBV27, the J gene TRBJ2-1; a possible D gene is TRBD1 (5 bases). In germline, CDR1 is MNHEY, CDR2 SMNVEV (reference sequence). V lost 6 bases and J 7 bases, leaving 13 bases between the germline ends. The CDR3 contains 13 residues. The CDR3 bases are TGTGCCAGCAGCCGAAGGGGTACGAATGAGCAGTTCTTC. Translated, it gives CASSRRGTNEQFF.

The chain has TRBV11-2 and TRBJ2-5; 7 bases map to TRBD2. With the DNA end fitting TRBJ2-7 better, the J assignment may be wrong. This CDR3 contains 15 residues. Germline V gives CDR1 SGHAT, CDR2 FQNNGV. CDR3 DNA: TGTGCCAGCAGCTTAGACGGGGGAGGGAGGTACGAGCAGTACTTC. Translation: CASSLDGGGRYEQYF.

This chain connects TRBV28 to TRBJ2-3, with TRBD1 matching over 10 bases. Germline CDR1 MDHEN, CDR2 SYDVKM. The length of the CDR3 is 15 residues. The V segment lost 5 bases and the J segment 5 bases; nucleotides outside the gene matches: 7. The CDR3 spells CASSTRQGAEDTQYF. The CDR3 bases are TGTGCCAGCAGTACTCGACAGGGGGCGGAAGATACGCAGTATTTT.

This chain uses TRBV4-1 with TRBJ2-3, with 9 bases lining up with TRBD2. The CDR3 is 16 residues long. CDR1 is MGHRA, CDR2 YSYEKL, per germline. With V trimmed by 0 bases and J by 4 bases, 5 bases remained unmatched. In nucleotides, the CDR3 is TGCGCCAGCAGCCAAGATCTGGCGGGAGGGCCAGATACGCAGTATTTT. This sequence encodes CASSQDLAGGPDTQYF.

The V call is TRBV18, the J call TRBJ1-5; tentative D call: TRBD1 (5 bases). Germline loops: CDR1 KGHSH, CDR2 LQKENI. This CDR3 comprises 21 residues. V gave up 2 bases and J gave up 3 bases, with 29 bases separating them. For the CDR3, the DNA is TGTGCCAGCTCACCAAAAAGCAGCCCGGGACTTACGAAGGGAATCAATCAGCCCCAGCATTTT. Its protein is CASSPKSSPGLTKGINQPQHF.

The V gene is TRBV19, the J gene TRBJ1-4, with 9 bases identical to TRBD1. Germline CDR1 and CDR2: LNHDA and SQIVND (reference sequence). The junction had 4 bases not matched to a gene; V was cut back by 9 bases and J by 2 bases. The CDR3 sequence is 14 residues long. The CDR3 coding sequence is TGTGCCAGCCGACAGGGGGGTACTAATGAAAAACTGTTTTTT. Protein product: CASRQGGTNEKLFF. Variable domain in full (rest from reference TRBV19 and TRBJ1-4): DGGITQSPKYLFRKEGQNVTLSCEQNLNHDAMYWYRQDPGQGLRLIYYSQIVNDFQKGDIAEGYSVSREKKESFPLTVTSAQKNPTAFYLCASRQGGTNEKLFFGSGTQLSVL.

The DNA of the CDR3 is TGTGCCAGCAGCAATCTCAGGGGCAATCAGCCCCAGCATTTT. Translation: CASSNLRGNQPQHF. This rearrangement joins TRBV28 to TRBJ1-5; possible D gene TRBD1, 5 bases. Trimming removed 6 bases at V and 2 bases at J, with 11 bases between. In germline, CDR1 is MDHEN, CDR2 SYDVKM. The CDR3 sequence is 14 residues long.

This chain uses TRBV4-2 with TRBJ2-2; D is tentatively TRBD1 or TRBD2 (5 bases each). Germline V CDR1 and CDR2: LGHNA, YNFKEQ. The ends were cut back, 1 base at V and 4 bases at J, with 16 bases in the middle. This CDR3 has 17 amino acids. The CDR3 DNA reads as TGTGCCAGCAGCCAAGTTCCGGGGCCGCCCCGCACCGGGGAGCTGTTTTTT. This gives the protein CASSQVPGPPRTGELFF.

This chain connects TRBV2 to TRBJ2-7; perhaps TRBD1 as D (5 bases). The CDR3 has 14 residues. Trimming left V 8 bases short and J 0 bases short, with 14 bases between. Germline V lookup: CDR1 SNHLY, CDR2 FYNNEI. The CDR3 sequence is CASAFGASSYEQYF. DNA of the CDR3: TGTGCCAGCGCTTTTGGGGCGAGCTCCTACGAGCAGTACTTC.

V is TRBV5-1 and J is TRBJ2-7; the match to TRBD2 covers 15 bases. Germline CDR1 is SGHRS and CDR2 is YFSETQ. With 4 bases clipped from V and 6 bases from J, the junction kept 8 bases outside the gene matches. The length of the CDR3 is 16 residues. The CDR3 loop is CASSLAAGLAGGEQYF. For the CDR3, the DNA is TGCGCCAGCAGCCTGGCCGCGGGACTAGCGGGAGGCGAGCAGTACTTC.

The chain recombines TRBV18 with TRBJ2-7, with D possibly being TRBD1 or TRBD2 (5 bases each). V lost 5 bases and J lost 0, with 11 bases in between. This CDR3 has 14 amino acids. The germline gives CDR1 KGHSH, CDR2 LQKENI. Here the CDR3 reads CASSSLRGSYEQYF. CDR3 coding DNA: TGTGCCAGCTCAAGCTTGAGGGGCTCCTACGAGCAGTACTTC.

CDR3 residues: CASSPRGAGQTTDTQYF. In DNA form, the CDR3 reads TGTGCCAGCAGCCCGCGGGGGGCGGGACAGACTACAGATACGCAGTATTTT. The rearrangement links TRBV9 to TRBJ2-3; weak D call: TRBD2 (8 bases). The CDR3 loop spans 17 amino acids. V lost 4 bases to trimming and J lost 3 bases, with 21 bases between them. Germline V CDR1 and CDR2: SGDLS, YYNGEE.

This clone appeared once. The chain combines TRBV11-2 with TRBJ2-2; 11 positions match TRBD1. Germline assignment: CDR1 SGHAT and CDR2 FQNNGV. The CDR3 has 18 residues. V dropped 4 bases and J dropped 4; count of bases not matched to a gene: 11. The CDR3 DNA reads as TGTGCCAGCAGCTCTCGGACAGGGGGCGCCTCGGCCACCGGGGAGCTGTTTTTT. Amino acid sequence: CASSSRTGGASATGELFF.

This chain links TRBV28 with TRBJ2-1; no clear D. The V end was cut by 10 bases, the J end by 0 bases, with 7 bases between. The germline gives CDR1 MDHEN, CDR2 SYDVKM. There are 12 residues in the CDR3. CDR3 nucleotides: TGTGCCATAGGCAACTCCTACAATGAGCAGTTCTTC. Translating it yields CAIGNSYNEQFF.

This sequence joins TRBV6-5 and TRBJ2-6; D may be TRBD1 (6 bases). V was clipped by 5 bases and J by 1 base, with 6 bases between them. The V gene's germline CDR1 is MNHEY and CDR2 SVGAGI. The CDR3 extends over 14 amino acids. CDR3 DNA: TGTGCCAGCAGTAGGGGGTCTGGGGCCAACGTCCTGACTTTC. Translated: CASSRGSGANVLTF.

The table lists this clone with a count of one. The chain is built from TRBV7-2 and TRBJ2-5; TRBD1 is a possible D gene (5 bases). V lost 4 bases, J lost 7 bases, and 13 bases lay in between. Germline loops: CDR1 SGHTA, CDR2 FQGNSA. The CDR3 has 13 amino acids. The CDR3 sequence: CASSSTDAGTQYF. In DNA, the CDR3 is TGTGCCAGCAGCTCGACAGACGCCGGGACCCAGTACTTC.

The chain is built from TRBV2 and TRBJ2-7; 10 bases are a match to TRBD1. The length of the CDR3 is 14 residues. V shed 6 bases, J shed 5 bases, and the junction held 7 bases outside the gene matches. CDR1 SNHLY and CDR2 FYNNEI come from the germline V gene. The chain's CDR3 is CASRDRGQGHEQYF. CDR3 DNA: TGTGCCAGCAGAGATAGGGGACAGGGGCACGAGCAGTACTTC.